What follows are 5 T cell receptor beta chains derived from one specimen sequenced in a study of T cell repertoires and HLA-DP antigens. For these receptors, no antigen is known. Sequencing was performed with immunoSEQ multiplex PCR; in TCRdb, only in-frame clones are kept and a portion is missing. The sample lists 90,000 to 130,000 clones, about 92% occurring once. Sequencing was carried out using CD4+ T cells from PBMCs. The receptors derive from a woman under 30 in good health and CMV-seronegative.

The chain employs TRBV11-2 and TRBJ2-1; D call uncertain. V was clipped by 0 bases and J by 5 bases, with 5 bases between them. CDR1 is SGHAT, CDR2 FQNNGV, per germline. CDR3 length: 13 amino acids. As DNA, the CDR3 is TGTGCCAGCAGCTTAGATAGAGACAATGAGCAGTTCTTC. Translating gives CASSLDRDNEQFF.

This rearrangement joins TRBV7-2 to TRBJ1-3; 9 bases are shared with TRBD1. This CDR3 is built from 16 residues. Germline CDR1 and CDR2: SGHTA and FQGNSA. The trim removed 5 bases at V and 0 bases at J, leaving 5 bases unmatched. This chain's CDR3 is CASSGDRGVSGNTIYF. Written as DNA, the CDR3 is TGTGCCAGCAGCGGCGACAGGGGGGTCTCTGGAAACACCATATATTTT. The full variable domain, completed using reference TRBV7-2 and TRBJ1-3, is GAGVSQSPSNKVTEKGKDVELRCDPISGHTALYWYRQSLGQGLEFLIYFQGNSAPDKSGLPSDRFSAERTGGSVSTLTIQRTQQEDSAVYLCASSGDRGVSGNTIYFGEGSWLTVV.

V gene TRBV10-2 combines with J gene TRBJ2-1; the D gene could be TRBD1 or TRBD2 (5 bases each). Germline CDR1 is WSHSY and CDR2 is SAAADI. This CDR3 is 13 amino acids long. The ends were cut back, 5 bases at V and 9 bases at J, with 14 bases in the middle. CDR3 sequence: CASSRGPTVEQFF. CDR3 coding DNA: TGCGCCAGCAGTCGGGGCCCAACGGTTGAGCAGTTCTTC.

The chain employs TRBV7-6 and TRBJ2-1; TRBD2 matches at 8 bases. This CDR3 has 15 amino acids. In germline, CDR1 is SGHVS, CDR2 FNYEAQ. V lost 5 bases and J lost 7; bases outside the gene matches: 10. Here the CDR3 DNA reads TGTGCCAGCAGCCTACAGGCGGGGGGTGCGAATGAGCAGTTCTTC. Encoded protein: CASSLQAGGANEQFF. Variable domain in full (rest from reference TRBV7-6 and TRBJ2-1): GAGVSQSPRYKVTKRGQDVALRCDPISGHVSLYWYRQALGQGPEFLTYFNYEAQQDKSGLPNDRFSAERPEGSISTLTIQRTEQRDSAMYRCASSLQAGGANEQFFGPGTRLTVL.

The V gene is TRBV7-3, the J gene TRBJ1-2, with no clear D. The CDR3 consists of 14 residues. Germline loops: CDR1 SGHTA, CDR2 FQGTGA. Trimming cost V 5 bases and J 0 bases, with 10 bases left between them. The CDR3 reads CASSPDGANYGYTF. The CDR3 bases are TGTGCCAGCAGCCCCGACGGAGCTAACTATGGCTACACCTTC.